Presented here are 28 T cell receptor beta chains from one specimen sequenced in a study of OX40 agonist ivuxolimab in advanced cancers. The protocol was immunoSEQ multiplex PCR, while the TCRdb copy is restricted to in-frame clones and leaves out a portion. The sample contains tens of thousands of clones, around 84% of which appear only once. Sequencing used CD4+ or CD8+ T cells sorted from blood, obtained in a trial of the OX40 agonist ivuxolimab. The receptors originated from an adult with an advanced solid tumor such as melanoma, head and neck, liver or kidney cancer.

The CDR3 loop is CASSLGTGENSPLHF. CDR3 coding DNA: TGTGCCAGCAGCTTAGGGACAGGGGAAAATTCACCCCTCCACTTT. V usage is TRBV7-1 and J usage is TRBJ1-6, with 10 bases that match TRBD1. TRBV7-1 is classed as an ORF, of uncertain function. CDR3 size: 15 residues. J was trimmed by 7 bases and V by 4 bases; bases with no gene match: 4.

This clone was seen a few times. The rearrangement joins TRBV7-1 to TRBJ2-3, with D perhaps given as TRBD1 or TRBD2 (5 bases each). TRBV7-1 is treated as an ORF (open reading frame) with a function not yet certain. V gave up 6 bases and J gave up 1 base, with 14 bases separating them. This CDR3 has 15 residues. The DNA for the CDR3 is TGTGCCAGCAGTCCAGACAGCGGAGGCACAGATACGCAGTATTTT. Protein sequence: CASSPDSGGTDTQYF.

CDR3 amino acids: CASSYSIQGANYGYTF. The DNA for the CDR3 is TGTGCCAGCAGTTACTCGATTCAGGGTGCTAACTATGGCTACACCTTC. This chain links TRBV6-5 with TRBJ1-2; possibly TRBD1 for D (5 bases). The CDR3 has 16 amino acids. V lost 0 bases and J lost 0, with 11 bases in between. CDR1 is MNHEY, CDR2 SVGAGI, per germline.

Only a few counts were recorded for this clone. The chain has TRBV4-3 and TRBJ2-7; 12 bases fit TRBD2. V was clipped by 3 bases and J by 3 bases; unmatched bases: 3. The CDR3 sequence is 15 residues long. The germline CDR1 and CDR2 sequences are LGHNA and YSLEER. The CDR3 nucleotides read TGCGCCAGCAGCCAGATACTAGCGGGGGGCTACGAGCAGTACTTC. Protein product: CASSQILAGGYEQYF.

The rearrangement links TRBV28 to TRBJ2-6; TRBD1 might be the D (6 bases). Germline CDR1 MDHEN, CDR2 SYDVKM. The CDR3 covers 15 residues. V was clipped by 5 bases and J by 0 bases, with 8 bases between them. The CDR3 reads CASSHRDSGANVLTF. The CDR3 coding sequence is TGTGCCAGCAGTCACAGGGACTCTGGGGCCAACGTCCTGACTTTC.

This clone has more than one count but fewer than ten. The V and J genes are TRBV7-3 and TRBJ1-4; possibly TRBD1 for D (5 bases). The germline CDR1 and CDR2 sequences are SGHTA and FQGTGA. V was shortened by 1 base and J by 4 bases, with 13 bases between the two germline ends. This CDR3 has 16 amino acids. The CDR3 DNA reads TGTGCCAGCAGCTTAATGGGGGGTCTGGATAATGAAAAACTGTTTTTT. Protein: CASSLMGGLDNEKLFF.

The chain has TRBV18 and TRBJ1-2, with D perhaps matching TRBD1 (6 bases). Germline CDR1 reads KGHSH; CDR2 reads LQKENI. This CDR3 spans 15 amino acids. V lost 2 bases and J 0 bases, leaving 10 bases between the germline ends. CDR3 loop: CASSPVQGTNYGYTF. The CDR3 DNA is TGTGCCAGCTCACCAGTTCAGGGGACTAACTATGGCTACACCTTC.

This chain links TRBV5-7 with TRBJ2-7, with TRBD2 matching 10 bases. TRBV5-7 is noted as an ORF with a role that remains uncertain. The CDR3 has 16 residues. V lost 2 bases and J lost 6; bases outside the gene matches: 11. The DNA of the CDR3 is TGTGCCAGCAGCTTCTACCCCGGGACTAGCGCTTCCGAGCAGTACTTC. Translating gives CASSFYPGTSASEQYF.

The rearrangement joins TRBV27 to TRBJ1-6; D ambiguous. Germline assignment: CDR1 MNHEY and CDR2 SMNVEV (reference sequence). This CDR3 comprises 12 residues. V lost 3 bases, J lost 10 bases, and 7 bases lay in between. CDR3 amino acids: CASSLPDSPLHF. The CDR3 DNA is TGTGCCAGCAGTTTGCCGGACTCACCCCTCCACTTT.

This clone was counted only a few times. The V call is TRBV6-1, the J call TRBJ1-1, with 8 bases aligning to TRBD1. This CDR3 contains 14 residues. The germline V gene has CDR1 MNHNS and CDR2 SASEGT. The J segment lost 9 bases and the V segment lost 2 bases, leaving 8 bases of the junction unmatched. This CDR3 is CASSELGGQGKAFF. CDR3 bases: TGTGCCAGCAGTGAATTGGGCGGACAGGGAAAAGCTTTCTTT.

The V call is TRBV2, the J call TRBJ2-4; TRBD1 might be the D (5 bases). This CDR3 spans 15 amino acids. V was clipped by 3 bases and J by 3 bases, with 12 bases between them. The V gene's germline CDR1 is SNHLY and CDR2 FYNNEI. For the CDR3, the DNA is TGTGCCAGCAGTGATTGGGCAGGGAACAAAAACATTCAGTACTTC. Translation gives CASSDWAGNKNIQYF.

This clone was seen only a few times. The CDR3 protein is CASSWADSYNEQFF. CDR3 coding DNA: TGTGCCAGCAGCTGGGCAGACTCCTACAATGAGCAGTTCTTC. The chain is built from TRBV7-9 and TRBJ2-1; D not certain. Trimming took off 4 bases at V and 0 bases at J, with 7 bases between the two ends. There are 14 residues in the CDR3. Per the germline V gene, CDR1 is SEHNR and CDR2 is FQNEAQ (reference sequence).

The rearrangement uses TRBV29-1 and TRBJ1-4, with D tentatively TRBD1 (5 bases). The germline V gene encodes CDR1 SQVTM and CDR2 ANQGSEA. This CDR3 has 20 residues. With 5 bases removed from V and 7 bases from J, the gap between germline ends came to 35 bases. DNA of the CDR3: TGCAGCGTTCACAAACCGAACGGGGACCAGGAGTCGATCGGGAGTGAAAAACTGTTTTTT. This encodes CSVHKPNGDQESIGSEKLFF. The whole variable domain, remainder taken from reference TRBV29-1 and TRBJ1-4, is SAVISQKPSRDICQRGTSLTIQCQVDSQVTMMFWYRQQPGQSLTLIATANQGSEATYESGFVIDKFPISRPNLTFSTLTVSNMSPEDSSIYLCSVHKPNGDQESIGSEKLFFGSGTQLSVL.

This rearrangement joins TRBV6-6 to TRBJ1-1; the D is unclear. The V gene lost 5 bases and the J gene lost 4 bases, with 20 bases spanning the gap. The CDR3 consists of 16 residues. In germline, CDR1 is MNHNY, CDR2 SVGAGI (reference sequence). The CDR3 protein is CASSLNGPPVGTEAFF. DNA for the CDR3: TGTGCCAGCAGTCTAAACGGGCCCCCGGTGGGCACTGAAGCTTTCTTT.

The J gene is TRBJ2-2, the V gene TRBV21-1; TRBD1, the table's D call, was not compared with the DNA. TRBV21-1 corresponds to a pseudogene. This CDR3 contains 16 residues. CDR3 amino acids: CASRGQGKRDGGELFF. The CDR3 DNA follows: TGTGCCAGCAGAGGACAGGGTAAGCGGGACGGCGGGGAGCTGTTTTTT.

The chain couples TRBV18 to TRBJ2-3, with TRBD2 identical over 10 bases. Germline lookup yields CDR1 KGHSH and CDR2 LQKENI. The CDR3 runs to 15 residues. V trimming: 5 bases; J trimming: 4 bases; junction bases outside the gene matches: 6. The CDR3 spells CASSVSGGAADTQYF. CDR3 in DNA: TGTGCCAGCTCAGTGAGCGGGGGGGCTGCAGATACGCAGTATTTT.

The V gene is TRBV5-1, the J gene TRBJ1-4; D is perhaps TRBD1 (5 bases). The CDR3 has 16 amino acids. Per the germline V gene, CDR1 is SGHRS and CDR2 is YFSETQ. V gave up 0 bases and J gave up 4 bases, with 13 bases separating them. The DNA for the CDR3 is TGCGCCAGCAGCTTGGGGTTACAGGTCGGTAATGAAAAACTGTTTTTT. Protein sequence: CASSLGLQVGNEKLFF.

This chain connects TRBV9 to TRBJ1-5; 10 nucleotides align to TRBD1. The CDR3 has 16 amino acids. The germline V gene has CDR1 SGDLS and CDR2 YYNGEE. The V gene end was trimmed by 0 bases and the J gene end by 0 bases; junction bases not matched to a gene: 0. Here the CDR3 reads CASSVGQGASNQPQHF. For the CDR3, the DNA is TGTGCCAGCAGCGTAGGACAGGGGGCTAGCAATCAGCCCCAGCATTTT.

The chain has TRBV28 and TRBJ2-7, with D possibly matching TRBD2 (7 bases). CDR1 and CDR2 (germline): MDHEN, SYDVKM. Trimming removed 6 bases from V and 6 bases from J, with 18 bases in between. This CDR3 is 14 amino acids long. CDR3 amino acids: CASRWAGGGFEQYF. CDR3 coding DNA: TGTGCCAGCAGATGGGCAGGCGGGGGCTTCGAGCAGTACTTC. The full variable domain, rest sourced from reference TRBV28 and TRBJ2-7, is DVKVTQSSRYLVKRTGEKVFLECVQDMDHENMFWYRQDPGLGLRLIYFSYDVKMKEKGDIPEGYSVSREKKERFSLILESASTNQTSMYLCASRWAGGGFEQYFGPGTRLTVT.

In its sample, this clone was seen a few times. The CDR3 loop reads CASSSQRGQANGELFF. In nucleotides, the CDR3 is TGTGCCAGCAGTTCCCAACGTGGACAGGCGAATGGGGAGCTGTTTTTT. V is TRBV6-5 and J is TRBJ2-2; TRBD1 agrees at 7 bases. Trimming removed 4 bases from V and 8 bases from J; junction bases left unmatched: 13. Germline V gene sequence: CDR1 MNHEY, CDR2 SVGAGI. The CDR3 covers 16 residues.

The table lists this clone with a count of one. The CDR3 DNA is TGTGCCATCAGTGAGGATAGCAATCAGCCCCAGCATTTT. The encoded protein is CAISEDSNQPQHF. V is TRBV10-3 and J is TRBJ1-5; no definite D call. The CDR3 is made up of 13 amino acids. Germline V gives CDR1 ENHRY, CDR2 SYGVKD. V was clipped by 2 bases and J by 0 bases, with 2 bases between them.

This clone was seen just once. The V gene is TRBV11-2, the J gene TRBJ2-1; possible D gene TRBD2, 5 bases. Looked up from germline, CDR1 is SGHAT and CDR2 is FQNNGV. Deletions cut 0 bases from V and 5 bases from J, with 8 bases between. The CDR3 loop spans 14 amino acids. CDR3 sequence (DNA): TGTGCCAGCAGCTTAGAAACCGGGAACAATGAGCAGTTCTTC. It encodes CASSLETGNNEQFF.

The gene calls are TRBV7-3 and TRBJ1-6; no clear D gene. Per germline, CDR1 SGHTA and CDR2 FQGTGA. V was clipped by 2 bases and J by 5 bases, with 4 bases between them. The CDR3 has 13 residues. The CDR3 DNA follows: TGTGCCAGCAGCTTATCGGATAATTCACCCCTCCACTTT. Translating gives CASSLSDNSPLHF.

This clone was seen only once. This chain uses TRBV28 with TRBJ2-3; no definite D call. Deletions cut 8 bases from V and 5 bases from J, with 23 bases between. Germline assignment: CDR1 MDHEN and CDR2 SYDVKM. The CDR3 is 16 residues long. The CDR3 region is CASSTPGRSAGDTQYF. The CDR3 DNA reads as TGTGCCAGCTCTACCCCCGGACGGTCGGCTGGAGATACGCAGTATTTT. The full variable domain, completed using reference TRBV28 and TRBJ2-3, is DVKVTQSSRYLVKRTGEKVFLECVQDMDHENMFWYRQDPGLGLRLIYFSYDVKMKEKGDIPEGYSVSREKKERFSLILESASTNQTSMYLCASSTPGRSAGDTQYFGPGTRLTVL.

This clone was recorded a few times. This rearrangement joins TRBV19 to TRBJ1-5; D is unresolved. The germline V and J ends were trimmed by 10 bases and 0 bases, with 13 bases remaining between them. The germline gives CDR1 LNHDA, CDR2 SQIVND (reference sequence). The CDR3 loop spans 14 amino acids. CDR3 coding DNA: TGTGCCACCTCGAGCGGGTATAGCAATCAGCCCCAGCATTTT. It encodes CATSSGYSNQPQHF.

This clone appeared once. CDR3 in amino acids: CASSSELGYEQYF. The CDR3 DNA is TGTGCCAGTAGTAGCGAACTAGGCTACGAGCAGTACTTC. The V gene is TRBV19, the J gene TRBJ2-7, with a tentative D call TRBD2 (5 bases). Per germline, CDR1 LNHDA and CDR2 SQIVND (reference sequence). V lost 4 bases to trimming and J lost 3 bases, with 10 bases between them. This CDR3 region has 13 residues.

This clone was observed a few times. V gene TRBV7-9 combines with J gene TRBJ1-2; 8 positions agree with TRBD1. Trimming removed 1 base from V and 5 bases from J; junction bases left unmatched: 6. Looked up from germline, CDR1 is SEHNR and CDR2 is FQNEAQ (reference sequence). The CDR3 extends over 15 amino acids. Here the CDR3 DNA reads TGTGCCAGCAGCTTAGAGCAGGGGGCAGGGTATGGCTACACCTTC. Protein sequence: CASSLEQGAGYGYTF.

This sequence joins TRBV18 and TRBJ1-2; 7 positions match TRBD1. The ends lost 2 bases at V and 8 bases at J; junction bases unmatched: 11. This CDR3 is built from 15 residues. Looked up from germline, CDR1 is KGHSH and CDR2 is LQKENI. CDR3 sequence (DNA): TGTGCCAGCTCACCAAATTTAGGGGGCGCGGAAGGCTACACCTTC. Translated: CASSPNLGGAEGYTF.